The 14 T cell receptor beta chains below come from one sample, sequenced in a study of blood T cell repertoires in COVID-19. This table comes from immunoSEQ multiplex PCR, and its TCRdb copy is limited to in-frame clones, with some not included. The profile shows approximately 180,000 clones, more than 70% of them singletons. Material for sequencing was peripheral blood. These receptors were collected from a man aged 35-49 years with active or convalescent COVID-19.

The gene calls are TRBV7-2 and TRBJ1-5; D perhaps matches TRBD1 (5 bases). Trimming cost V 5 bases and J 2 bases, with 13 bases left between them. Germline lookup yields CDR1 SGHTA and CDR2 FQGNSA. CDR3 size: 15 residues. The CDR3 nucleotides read TGTGCCAGCAGCCCAGGGCTCTGGGGCAATCAGCCCCAGCATTTT. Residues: CASSPGLWGNQPQHF. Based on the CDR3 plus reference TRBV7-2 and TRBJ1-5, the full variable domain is GAGVSQSPSNKVTEKGKDVELRCDPISGHTALYWYRQSLGQGLEFLIYFQGNSAPDKSGLPSDRFSAERTGGSVSTLTIQRTQQEDSAVYLCASSPGLWGNQPQHFGDGTRLSIL.

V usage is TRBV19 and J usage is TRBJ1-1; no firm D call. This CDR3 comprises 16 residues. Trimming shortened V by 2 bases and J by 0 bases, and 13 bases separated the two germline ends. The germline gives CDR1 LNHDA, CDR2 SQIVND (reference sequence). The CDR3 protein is CASSISQAPVNTEAFF. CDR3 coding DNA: TGTGCCAGTAGTATAAGTCAGGCCCCAGTGAACACTGAAGCTTTCTTT.

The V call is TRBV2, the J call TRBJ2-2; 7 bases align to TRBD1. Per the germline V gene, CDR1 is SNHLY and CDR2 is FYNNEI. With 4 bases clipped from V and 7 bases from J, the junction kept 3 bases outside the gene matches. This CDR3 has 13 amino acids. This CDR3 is CASSVDRNGELFF. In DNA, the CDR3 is TGTGCCAGCAGTGTGGACAGGAACGGGGAGCTGTTTTTT. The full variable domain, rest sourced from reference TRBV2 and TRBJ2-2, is EPEVTQTPSHQVTQMGQEVILRCVPISNHLYFYWYRQILGQKVEFLVSFYNNEISEKSEIFDDQFSVERPDGSNFTLKIRSTKLEDSAMYFCASSVDRNGELFFGEGSRLTVL.

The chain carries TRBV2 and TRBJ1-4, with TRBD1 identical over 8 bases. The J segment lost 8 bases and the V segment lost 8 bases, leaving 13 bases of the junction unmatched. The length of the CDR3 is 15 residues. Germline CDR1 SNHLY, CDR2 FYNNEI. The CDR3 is CASSSGRTGLEKLFF. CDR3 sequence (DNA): TGTGCCAGCTCTTCCGGCAGGACAGGGCTAGAAAAACTGTTTTTT.

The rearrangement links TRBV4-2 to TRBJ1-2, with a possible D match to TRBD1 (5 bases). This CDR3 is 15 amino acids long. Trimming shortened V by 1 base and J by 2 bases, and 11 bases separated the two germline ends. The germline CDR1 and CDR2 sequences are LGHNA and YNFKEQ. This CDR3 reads CASSQGLDTNYGYTF. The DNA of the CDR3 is TGTGCCAGCAGCCAAGGCTTGGACACCAACTATGGCTACACCTTC.

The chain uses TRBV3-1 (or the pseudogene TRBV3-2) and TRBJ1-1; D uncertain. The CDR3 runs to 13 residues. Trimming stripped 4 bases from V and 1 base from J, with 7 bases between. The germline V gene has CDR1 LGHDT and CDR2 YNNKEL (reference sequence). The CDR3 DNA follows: TGTGCCAGCAGCCGGGCAGAGAACACTGAAGCTTTCTTT. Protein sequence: CASSRAENTEAFF.

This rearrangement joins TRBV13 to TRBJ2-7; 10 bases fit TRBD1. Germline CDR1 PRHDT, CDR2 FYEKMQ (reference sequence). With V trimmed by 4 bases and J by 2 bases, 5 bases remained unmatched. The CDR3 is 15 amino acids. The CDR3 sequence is CASSSGDRGTYEQYF. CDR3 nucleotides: TGTGCCAGCAGCTCCGGGGACAGGGGTACCTACGAGCAGTACTTC.

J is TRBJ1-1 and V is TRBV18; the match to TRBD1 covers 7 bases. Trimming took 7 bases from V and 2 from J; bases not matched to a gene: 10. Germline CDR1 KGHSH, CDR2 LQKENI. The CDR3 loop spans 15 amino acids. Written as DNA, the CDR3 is TGTGCCAGCTTGGGGGACAGAAGACTAAACACTGAAGCTTTCTTT. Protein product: CASLGDRRLNTEAFF.

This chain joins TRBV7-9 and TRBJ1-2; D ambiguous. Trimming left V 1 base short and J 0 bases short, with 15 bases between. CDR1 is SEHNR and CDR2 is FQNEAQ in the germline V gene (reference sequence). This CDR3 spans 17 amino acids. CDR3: CASSLVWVDGANYGYTF. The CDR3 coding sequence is TGTGCCAGCAGCTTAGTTTGGGTAGACGGAGCTAACTATGGCTACACCTTC.

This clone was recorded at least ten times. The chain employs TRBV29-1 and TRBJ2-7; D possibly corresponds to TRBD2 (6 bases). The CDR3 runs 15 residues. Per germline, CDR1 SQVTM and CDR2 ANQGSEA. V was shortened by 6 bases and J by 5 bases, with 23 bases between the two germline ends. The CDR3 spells CSVSPGGYMIHEQYF. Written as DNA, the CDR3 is TGCAGCGTCTCCCCCGGAGGGTATATGATCCACGAGCAGTACTTC.

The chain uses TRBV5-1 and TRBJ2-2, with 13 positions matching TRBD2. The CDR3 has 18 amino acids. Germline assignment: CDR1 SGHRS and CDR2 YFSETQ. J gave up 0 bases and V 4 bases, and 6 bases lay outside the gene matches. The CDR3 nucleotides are TGCGCCAGCAGCCCCAGACTAGCGGGGGGAACGAACACCGGGGAGCTGTTTTTT. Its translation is CASSPRLAGGTNTGELFF.

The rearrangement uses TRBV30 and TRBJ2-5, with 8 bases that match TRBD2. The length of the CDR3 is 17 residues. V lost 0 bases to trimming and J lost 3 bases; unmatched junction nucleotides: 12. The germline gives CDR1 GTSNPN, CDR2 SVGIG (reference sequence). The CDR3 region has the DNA TGTGCCTGGAGTGTTAAAGGACTAGCCCTGGGAAAAGAGACCCAGTACTTC. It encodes CAWSVKGLALGKETQYF.

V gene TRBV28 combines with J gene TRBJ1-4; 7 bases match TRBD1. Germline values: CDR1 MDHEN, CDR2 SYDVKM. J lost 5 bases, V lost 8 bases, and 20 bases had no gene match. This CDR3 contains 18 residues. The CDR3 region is CASQTPGAGGRRNEKLFF. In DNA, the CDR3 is TGTGCCAGCCAGACTCCGGGCGCAGGGGGACGTAGAAATGAAAAACTGTTTTTT.

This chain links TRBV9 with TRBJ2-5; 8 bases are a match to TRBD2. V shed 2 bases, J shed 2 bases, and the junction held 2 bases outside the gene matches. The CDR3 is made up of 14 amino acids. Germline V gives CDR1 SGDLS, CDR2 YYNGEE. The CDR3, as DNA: TGTGCCAGCAGCGTTCGGGGGGGTCAAGAGACCCAGTACTTC. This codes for CASSVRGGQETQYF.